Below are 18 T cell receptor beta chains sequenced from a single sample in a study of memory CD4+ T cells and cytomegalovirus serostatus. Single viable CD3+CD4+CD8-CD45RO+ cells were sorted as the memory CD4+ T cells. Profiling relied on immunoSEQ multiplex PCR, and the TCRdb table lists in-frame clones only, not all of them. Among some 57,000 clones listed, 70% to 85% were seen once. The source material was memory CD4+ T cells from blood. These receptors were collected from an adult in good health and CMV-seronegative.

The CDR3 here is CASSQGGNDRINTEAFF. Here the CDR3 DNA reads TGCGCCAGCAGCCAAGGAGGCAATGACAGGATTAACACTGAAGCTTTCTTT. The J gene is TRBJ1-1, the V gene TRBV5-1; possibly TRBD1 for D (6 bases). CDR3 length equals 17 residues. Germline assignment: CDR1 SGHRS and CDR2 YFSETQ. The V end lost 4 bases, the J end lost 2 bases, and 21 bases lay between the germline ends.

The chain joins TRBV4-1 to TRBJ2-3; a possible D gene is TRBD2 (6 bases). In germline, CDR1 is MGHRA, CDR2 YSYEKL. The V and J ends lost 2 bases and 2 bases respectively, with 14 bases between them. The CDR3 loop spans 16 amino acids. The CDR3 DNA sequence: TGCGCCAGCAGCCAATCCGGACGGGAGTACACAGATACGCAGTATTTT. Translating it yields CASSQSGREYTDTQYF.

As DNA, the CDR3 is TGTGCCAGCAGCTTATACGCGGGGATAGGAAGAGGAAACACCATATATTTT. This sequence encodes CASSLYAGIGRGNTIYF. The chain employs TRBV7-8 and TRBJ1-3; no clear D. This CDR3 is built from 17 residues. CDR1 is SGHVS, CDR2 FQNEAQ, per germline. Trimming shortened V by 2 bases and J by 4 bases, and 18 bases separated the two germline ends.

J is TRBJ2-5 and V is TRBV29-1, with D hard to call. The CDR3 has 13 residues. Germline V gene data show CDR1 as SQVTM and CDR2 as ANQGSEA. V shed 6 bases and J shed 1 base, with 12 bases lying between them. CDR3: CSVNRLGQETQYF. The CDR3 nucleotides read TGCAGCGTCAACCGGCTGGGCCAAGAGACCCAGTACTTC.

This chain links TRBV28 with TRBJ1-5; weak D call: TRBD1 (5 bases). This CDR3 spans 13 amino acids. From germline, CDR1 is MDHEN and CDR2 SYDVKM. V was pared by 2 bases and J by 6 bases, with 8 bases between. CDR3 nucleotide sequence: TGTGCCAGCAGTTTACCCAGGGCTCAGCCCCAGCATTTT. Encoded protein: CASSLPRAQPQHF.

The rearrangement links TRBV27 to TRBJ2-3; unclear D gene. V lost 6 bases and J lost 0, with 7 bases in between. Germline V gene lookup returns CDR1 MNHEY and CDR2 SMNVEV (reference sequence). The length of the CDR3 is 13 residues. The CDR3 here is CASRQTSTDTQYF. The CDR3 DNA reads as TGTGCCAGCAGACAGACTAGCACAGATACGCAGTATTTT.

This chain connects TRBV14 to TRBJ2-5; 9 bases align to TRBD2. Trimming cost V 2 bases and J 3 bases; bases outside gene matches: 4. Germline loops: CDR1 SGHDN, CDR2 FVKESK. The CDR3 has 15 residues. This CDR3 reads CASSQRASGKETQYF. The CDR3 nucleotides are TGTGCCAGCAGCCAAAGGGCTAGCGGGAAAGAGACCCAGTACTTC.

This chain uses TRBV10-3 with TRBJ1-1, with D hard to call. The germline V gene encodes CDR1 ENHRY and CDR2 SYGVKD. The CDR3 covers 15 residues. V dropped 2 bases and J dropped 2 bases, with 12 bases sitting between them. CDR3 nucleotides: TGTGCCATCAGTGAGCCAACGACGGAAAACACTGAAGCTTTCTTT. Protein: CAISEPTTENTEAFF.

A few counts support this clone. J is TRBJ1-1 and V is TRBV6-5; 10 bases are shared with TRBD1. This CDR3 comprises 16 residues. Germline loops: CDR1 MNHEY, CDR2 SVGAGI. Trimming removed 4 bases from V and 5 bases from J; junction bases left unmatched: 10. The CDR3 protein is CASSSPGGQGGTEAFF. CDR3 DNA: TGTGCCAGCAGTTCTCCTGGTGGACAGGGGGGGACTGAAGCTTTCTTT.

The rearrangement links TRBV6-5 to TRBJ2-7; unclear D gene. Germline CDR1 reads MNHEY; CDR2 reads SVGAGI. Trimming removed 5 bases at V and 4 bases at J, with 15 bases between. The CDR3 has 14 amino acids. The chain's CDR3 is CASSLRYPGYEQYF. The CDR3 nucleotides read TGTGCCAGCAGTCTTCGATATCCTGGGTACGAGCAGTACTTC.

The chain is built from TRBV21-1 and TRBJ2-3; TRBD2, the D gene given by the table, was not confirmed from the DNA. TRBV21-1 is listed as a pseudogene. This CDR3 region has 14 residues. For the CDR3, the DNA is TGTGCCAGCAACCAGCTAGCGGGATCAGATACGCAGTATTTT. Its translation: CASNQLAGSDTQYF.

The chain carries TRBV5-1 and TRBJ1-1; D is uncertain. Germline values: CDR1 SGHRS, CDR2 YFSETQ. CDR3 size: 13 residues. With 2 bases removed from V and 4 bases from J, the gap between germline ends came to 9 bases. In nucleotides, the CDR3 is TGCGCCAGCAGCTTCCAGTCGGGCACTGAAGCTTTCTTT. This translates into CASSFQSGTEAFF. The whole variable domain, remainder taken from reference TRBV5-1 and TRBJ1-1, is KAGVTQTPRYLIKTRGQQVTLSCSPISGHRSVSWYQQTPGQGLQFLFEYFSETQRNKGNFPGRFSGRQFSNSRSEMNVSTLELGDSALYLCASSFQSGTEAFFGQGTRLTVV.

The V call is TRBV18, the J call TRBJ1-6; D is undetermined. From germline, CDR1 is KGHSH and CDR2 LQKENI. V lost 0 bases, J lost 10 bases, and 13 bases lay in between. This CDR3 has 15 amino acids. CDR3 nucleotides: TGTGCCAGCTCACCACCGAGGGCAGGAAAATCACCCCTCCACTTT. Amino acid sequence: CASSPPRAGKSPLHF.

The gene calls are TRBV5-5 and TRBJ2-7; 11 positions match TRBD2. The CDR3 sequence is 15 residues long. Losses at the gene ends were 6 bases for V and 5 bases for J; bases not matched to a gene: 10. CDR1 SGHKS and CDR2 YYEKEE come from the germline V gene (reference sequence). CDR3 nucleotide sequence: TGTGCCAGCATCAATTTAGCGGGAGGGCCTCACGAGCAGTACTTC. Residues: CASINLAGGPHEQYF.

By frequency in the sample, this clone is medium-sized (0.01 to 0.1%). The CDR3 coding sequence is TGTGCCAGCAGTTTATCCTGGGACTCCGAACTTTCCTCAACTAATGAAAAACTGTTTTTT. Amino acids: CASSLSWDSELSSTNEKLFF. The rearrangement joins TRBV28 to TRBJ1-4, with D possibly TRBD1 on 5 matching bases. The CDR3 sequence is 20 residues long. The V gene lost 1 base and the J gene lost 0 bases, with 21 bases spanning the gap. Per the germline V gene, CDR1 is MDHEN and CDR2 is SYDVKM.

The CDR3 loop reads CASSSRGGGAQRAFF. CDR3 DNA: TGTGCCAGCAGTTCACGAGGAGGGGGGGCGCAAAGAGCTTTCTTT. The chain has TRBV28 and TRBJ1-1; perhaps TRBD1 as D (6 bases). Deletions cut 4 bases from V and 10 bases from J, with 22 bases between. The germline gives CDR1 MDHEN, CDR2 SYDVKM. The CDR3 runs 15 residues.

The J gene is TRBJ1-1, the V gene TRBV6-6, with TRBD1 matching 8 bases. Germline V gene sequence: CDR1 MNHNY, CDR2 SVGAGI (reference sequence). The ends lost 4 bases at V and 5 bases at J; junction bases unmatched: 6. There are 14 residues in the CDR3. The DNA for the CDR3 is TGTGCCAGCAGTTCAGGGGGCGCAGTTACTGAAGCTTTCTTT. Translating gives CASSSGGAVTEAFF.

This clone has just a few counts. The chain links TRBV9 to TRBJ1-1; D unclear. V lost 3 bases, J lost 2 bases, and 14 bases lay in between. The CDR3 totals 15 residues. Germline values: CDR1 SGDLS, CDR2 YYNGEE. The CDR3 DNA reads as TGTGCCAGCAGCGCGGACGGAACGACAAACACTGAAGCTTTCTTT. Amino acids: CASSADGTTNTEAFF.